This TCR beta chain was sequenced in a study of sequential checkpoint blockade in melanoma. Background on the study: Matched biopsies came pretreatment and at week 13 for twenty-two patients. Study conclusions and caveats: T-cell fraction and clonality followed PD-L1 and CD8+ counts, not mutational load.

For this clone: Its antigen is still unknown.

Sample treatment: randomized to nivolumab then ipilimumab (arm A) or the reverse (arm B). The CDR3 covers 13 residues. Trimming removed 2 bases at V and 2 bases at J, with 7 bases between. CDR1 SGHVS and CDR2 FQNEAQ come from the germline V gene. Data came from immunoSEQ multiplex PCR; TCRdb stores just in-frame clones and leaves some out. The sample has nearly 5,500 clones; roughly 17% are singletons. The TCR originated in a human donor with melanoma. The material sequenced was tumor tissue (inferred from file names), taken from a patient given nivolumab and ipilimumab in sequence. The V gene is TRBV7-8, the J gene TRBJ2-7, with unresolved D. This CDR3 is CASSLQPTYEQYF. In DNA form, the CDR3 reads TGTGCCAGCAGCTTACAACCGACCTACGAGCAGTACTTC.